This T cell receptor (beta chain) was identified during a study of cytomegalovirus exposure and HLA in healthy donors. As to this clone: Antigen unknown.

The ends lost 5 bases at V and 7 bases at J; junction bases unmatched: 6. Germline V gene data show CDR1 as GTSNPN and CDR2 as SVGIG (reference sequence). The CDR3 consists of 12 residues. Vbeta (60) and Jbeta (13) primers were used in the PCR. Profiling relied on immunoSEQ multiplex PCR, and the TCRdb table lists in-frame clones only, not all of them. The sample has around 110,000 clones; roughly four fifths are singletons. General observations from the study: In a later analysis, a genetic analysis reported fewer productive-TCR N-insertions in an Asian-associated ancestry cluster than the cohort average. Follow-up analysis found HLA locus-dependent TCR association rates, highest for DRB1 and lowest for HLA-C. The authors considered a cluster of highly shared sequence variants likely to be a sequencing artifact. Common viral pathogens (according to a later analysis) appeared linked to several of the most significant clusters.

This clonotype originated in a young woman in good health and CMV-seronegative. The source material was PBMCs. This chain connects TRBV30 to TRBJ1-2; 8 nucleotides agree with TRBD1. CDR3 bases: TGTGCCTGGGATGACAGGGGTGGTGGCTACACCTTC. Translating it yields CAWDDRGGGYTF.